Included here is one T cell receptor beta chain sequence, with context. The table came from immunoSEQ multiplex PCR; TCRdb's copy has only in-frame clones and leaves some out. Of 20,000 to 25,000 clones listed, roughly 83% are singletons. This entry comes from a study of OX40 agonist ivuxolimab in advanced cancers. The sequenced sample was CD4+ or CD8+ T cells sorted from blood, obtained in a trial of the OX40 agonist ivuxolimab. The receptor's source is an adult with an advanced solid tumor such as melanoma, head and neck, liver or kidney cancer.

This chain's CDR3 is CASSKAPGSYGYTF. The CDR3 DNA reads TGTGCCAGCAGCAAAGCGCCAGGGAGCTATGGCTACACCTTC. This chain joins TRBV21-1 and TRBJ1-2. TRBV21-1 is flagged as a pseudogene. CDR3 size: 14 residues.